The 23 T cell receptor beta chains in this list originate from one sample, sequenced in a study of T-cell memory formation after mild COVID-19. Using its own MiXCR run on the 5' RACE reads, TCRdb lists one record per CDR3 protein. Among fewer than 450,000 distinct CDR3 sequences listed, 20% to 25% were seen once. The source material was PBMCs or a T cell subset sorted from them (not recorded which). The receptors were gathered from an adult woman who had mild COVID-19 (a few samples of this study predate the infection). Cell type and time point are not known.

The V gene is TRBV30, the J gene TRBJ2-7; 11 positions match TRBD2. This CDR3 contains 14 residues. From germline, CDR1 is GTSNPN and CDR2 SVGIG (reference sequence). With 0 bases clipped from V and 4 bases from J, the junction kept 2 bases outside the gene matches. The CDR3 nucleotides are TGTGCCTGGAGTGTCCTAGCGGGGGGATACGAGCAGTACTTC. Translation: CAWSVLAGGYEQYF.

This clonotype was observed a few times. J is TRBJ1-1 and V is TRBV9; 8 bases are a match to TRBD1. V trimming: 4 bases; J trimming: 1 base; junction bases outside the gene matches: 15. The germline V gene has CDR1 SGDLS and CDR2 YYNGEE. CDR3 length: 18 amino acids. CDR3 sequence (DNA): TGTGCCAGCAGCCCCAGGGGGCAGGGAGCCCTAGGGAACACTGAAGCTTTCTTT. It translates to CASSPRGQGALGNTEAFF.

This clonotype was seen more than once but under ten times. The V call is TRBV4-1, the J call TRBJ2-3, with D possibly being TRBD1 or TRBD2 (5 bases each). Germline lookup yields CDR1 MGHRA and CDR2 YSYEKL. This CDR3 contains 14 residues. Trimming left V 4 bases short and J 7 bases short, with 15 bases between. CDR3 sequence reads: CASSLGPQDNTQYF. CDR3 sequence (DNA): TGCGCCAGCAGCCTGGGACCGCAAGATAATACGCAGTATTTT.

This clonotype was seen more than once but under ten times. The rearrangement links TRBV7-8 to TRBJ2-1; TRBD1 matches 9 bases. This CDR3 spans 16 amino acids. V lost 5 bases to trimming and J lost 5 bases; unmatched junction nucleotides: 10. Looked up from germline, CDR1 is SGHVS and CDR2 is FQNEAQ. The CDR3 DNA is TGTGCCAGCAGCCCGCGGACAGGGGCACCTAACAATGAGCAGTTCTTC. Translating it yields CASSPRTGAPNNEQFF. The full variable domain, with the rest looked up from reference TRBV7-8 and TRBJ2-1, is GAGVSQSPRYKVAKRGQDVALRCDPISGHVSLFWYQQALGQGPEFLTYFQNEAQLDKSGLPSDRFFAERPEGSVSTLKIQRTQQEDSAVYLCASSPRTGAPNNEQFFGPGTRLTVL.

The CDR3 protein is CASSYSGAKGTEAFF. For the CDR3, the DNA is TGTGCCAGCAGTTACTCGGGGGCGAAAGGGACTGAAGCTTTCTTT. V is TRBV6-5 and J is TRBJ1-1; tentative D call: TRBD1 (6 bases). The CDR3 runs 15 residues. CDR1 and CDR2 (germline): MNHEY, SVGAGI. V was trimmed by 0 bases and J by 5 bases, leaving 13 bases between them.

The DNA of the CDR3 is TGCAGTGCTAGAGACAGGGATAATTCACCCCTCCACTTT. Its translation is CSARDRDNSPLHF. V gene TRBV20-1 combines with J gene TRBJ1-6; tentatively, D is TRBD1 (5 bases). There are 13 residues in the CDR3. The V gene lost 0 bases and the J gene lost 5 bases, with 5 bases spanning the gap. Germline lookup yields CDR1 DFQATT and CDR2 SNEGSKA (reference sequence).

The V and J genes are TRBV20-1 and TRBJ2-1; tentative D call: TRBD2 (6 bases). V was clipped by 8 bases and J by 7 bases, with 18 bases between them. Per the germline V gene, CDR1 is DFQATT and CDR2 is SNEGSKA (reference sequence). The CDR3 totals 13 residues. The CDR3 nucleotides read TGCAGTCGGGACGGGGGAGTTGGGAATGAGCAGTTCTTC. This gives the protein CSRDGGVGNEQFF.

This clonotype was seen more than once but under ten times. This chain joins TRBV7-2 and TRBJ1-4; D is undetermined. Looked up from germline, CDR1 is SGHTA and CDR2 is FQGNSA. CDR3 length equals 16 residues. V lost 4 bases, J lost 0 bases, and 12 bases lay in between. CDR3 nucleotide sequence: TGTGCCAGCAGCTCGGACGGAGTTGCAACTAATGAAAAACTGTTTTTT. It specifies CASSSDGVATNEKLFF.

The gene calls are TRBV4-3 and TRBJ2-1, with D unresolved. The CDR3 totals 16 residues. The germline gives CDR1 LGHNA, CDR2 YSLEER. Between the trimmed V and J ends, which lost 2 bases and 7 bases, there was a span of 18 bases. This CDR3 reads CASSQPGSAGRNEQFF. DNA for the CDR3: TGCGCCAGCAGCCAACCCGGTTCCGCCGGAAGGAATGAGCAGTTCTTC.

V and J are TRBV10-3 and TRBJ2-7; TRBD2 agrees at 8 bases. The V and J ends lost 0 bases and 4 bases, in that order; junction bases with no gene match: 8. The CDR3 totals 16 residues. Germline lookup yields CDR1 ENHRY and CDR2 SYGVKD. CDR3 protein: CAISESITSGPYEQYF. The CDR3 DNA follows: TGTGCCATCAGTGAGTCGATAACTAGCGGACCTTACGAGCAGTACTTC.

This chain links TRBV4-1 with TRBJ1-1; unclear D gene. CDR1 and CDR2 (germline): MGHRA, YSYEKL. V lost 0 bases to trimming and J lost 2 bases, with 10 bases between them. The CDR3 has 15 residues. The CDR3 nucleotides are TGCGCCAGCAGCCAAGATCAGCTCAGTAACACTGAAGCTTTCTTT. Translating gives CASSQDQLSNTEAFF.

The chain has TRBV24-1 and TRBJ2-1, with D unresolved. The CDR3 covers 12 residues. Germline V gene data show CDR1 as KGHDR and CDR2 as SFDVKD. V gave up 5 bases and J gave up 10 bases, with 11 bases separating them. The DNA for the CDR3 is TGTGCCACCAGTGTCATTAAAGGGGAGCAGTTCTTC. This translates into CATSVIKGEQFF.

This clonotype was detected only a few times. This rearrangement joins TRBV5-1 to TRBJ2-5; 9 bases match TRBD2. V gave up 3 bases and J gave up 5 bases; unmatched junction bases: 5. CDR1 is SGHRS and CDR2 is YFSETQ in the germline V gene. CDR3 length: 14 residues. CDR3 residues: CASSWTSDKETQYF. The DNA for the CDR3 is TGCGCCAGCAGCTGGACTAGCGATAAGGAGACCCAGTACTTC.

This clonotype has only a few counts. The chain uses TRBV5-5 and TRBJ2-1, with D possibly being TRBD2 (6 bases). Germline V gene sequence: CDR1 SGHKS, CDR2 YYEKEE (reference sequence). This CDR3 is 13 amino acids long. V was trimmed by 5 bases and J by 6 bases, leaving 12 bases between them. The CDR3: CASRAGTPNEQFF. DNA of the CDR3: TGTGCCAGCAGGGCCGGGACTCCCAATGAGCAGTTCTTC. Using reference TRBV5-5 and TRBJ2-1 for the parts outside the CDR3, the full variable domain is DAGVTQSPTHLIKTRGQQVTLRCSPISGHKSVSWYQQVLGQGPQFIFQYYEKEERGRGNFPDRFSARQFPNYSSELNVNALLLGDSALYLCASRAGTPNEQFFGPGTRLTVL.

This chain uses TRBV29-1 with TRBJ2-1; 8 nucleotides match TRBD1. The V gene's germline CDR1 is SQVTM and CDR2 ANQGSEA. This CDR3 region has 13 residues. J gave up 8 bases and V 5 bases, and 8 bases lay outside the gene matches. The CDR3 here is CSVSGTGLYEQFF. The CDR3 DNA reads TGCAGCGTTTCCGGGACAGGACTCTATGAGCAGTTCTTC.

This clonotype occurred a few times. The chain employs TRBV7-9 and TRBJ2-2, with D possibly being TRBD2 (6 bases). V was pared by 7 bases and J by 6 bases, with 12 bases between. CDR3 length: 13 residues. CDR1 SEHNR and CDR2 FQNEAQ come from the germline V gene (reference sequence). The CDR3 DNA reads as TGTGCCAGCAACCCCGGGGGACCCGGGGAGCTGTTTTTT. It translates to CASNPGGPGELFF.

There are a few counts of this clonotype. V is TRBV29-1 and J is TRBJ1-1; the D gene is possibly TRBD1 (5 bases). The CDR3 runs 12 residues. CDR1 and CDR2 (germline): SQVTM, ANQGSEA. Between the trimmed V and J ends, which lost 6 bases and 6 bases, there was a span of 14 bases. CDR3 protein: CSVHDSGPEAFF. The CDR3 nucleotides read TGCAGCGTGCACGACAGCGGCCCTGAAGCTTTCTTT. The full variable domain, with the rest looked up from reference TRBV29-1 and TRBJ1-1, is SAVISQKPSRDICQRGTSLTIQCQVDSQVTMMFWYRQQPGQSLTLIATANQGSEATYESGFVIDKFPISRPNLTFSTLTVSNMSPEDSSIYLCSVHDSGPEAFFGQGTRLTVV.

This clonotype showed up just a few times. The chain links TRBV29-1 to TRBJ2-7; 7 nucleotides agree with TRBD2. Germline CDR1 is SQVTM and CDR2 is ANQGSEA. V was clipped by 3 bases and J by 2 bases; unmatched bases: 4. The CDR3 contains 13 residues. CDR3: CSVETSRAYEQYF. CDR3 nucleotides: TGCAGCGTTGAGACTAGCAGGGCCTACGAGCAGTACTTC.

This clonotype was recorded a few times. This chain joins TRBV11-2 and TRBJ2-3, with 9 bases fitting TRBD2. The CDR3 length is 15 residues. V shed 3 bases, J shed 2 bases, and the junction held 3 bases outside the gene matches. The V gene's germline CDR1 is SGHAT and CDR2 FQNNGV. The CDR3 DNA sequence: TGTGCCAGCAGCTTTCGCGGGAGGGACACAGATACGCAGTATTTT. This gives the protein CASSFRGRDTDTQYF.

Only a few counts were recorded for this clonotype. The chain is built from TRBV6-2 or TRBV6-3 and TRBJ2-1; D might be TRBD1 or TRBD2, each matching 5 bases. The germline gives CDR1 MNHEY, CDR2 SVGEGT. V gave up 10 bases and J gave up 3 bases, with 10 bases separating them. This CDR3 contains 12 residues. In DNA form, the CDR3 reads TGTGCCACCCATGGGGGCTACAATGAGCAGTTCTTC. Amino acids: CATHGGYNEQFF.

This clonotype has a handful of counts. The rearrangement links TRBV24-1 to TRBJ2-1, with TRBD1 matching 7 bases. Germline values: CDR1 KGHDR, CDR2 SFDVKD. Trimming cost V 0 bases and J 5 bases; bases outside gene matches: 6. The CDR3 spans 16 residues. The CDR3 sequence: CATSDLRGPVDNEQFF. The CDR3 nucleotides are TGTGCCACCAGTGATTTGAGGGGGCCGGTCGACAATGAGCAGTTCTTC.

The sample holds a few counts of this clonotype. The V and J genes are TRBV20-1 and TRBJ1-1; no clear D. Germline V gives CDR1 DFQATT, CDR2 SNEGSKA (reference sequence). The CDR3 spans 16 residues. Trimming removed 0 bases from V and 4 bases from J, with 18 bases in between. The CDR3 DNA reads as TGCAGTGCTAGAGAAGGGTACGGAGTAATGAGCACTGAAGCTTTCTTT. Its translation: CSAREGYGVMSTEAFF.

The chain joins TRBV18 to TRBJ2-2, with D maybe TRBD1 (5 bases). The CDR3 is 16 amino acids. CDR1 and CDR2 (germline): KGHSH, LQKENI. Deletions cut 3 bases from V and 4 bases from J, with 15 bases between. CDR3 coding DNA: TGTGCCAGCTCACCTACGGACATTCCGGGCACCGGGGAGCTGTTTTTT. Amino acid sequence: CASSPTDIPGTGELFF. Combining the CDR3 with reference TRBV18 and TRBJ2-2 gives the whole variable domain NAGVMQNPRHLVRRRGQEARLRCSPMKGHSHVYWYRQLPEEGLKFMVYLQKENIIDESGMPKERFSAEFPKEGPSILRIQQVVRGDSAAYFCASSPTDIPGTGELFFGEGSRLTVL.